The TCR beta chain described here comes from a study of blood T cell repertoires in COVID-19. As for the study in general: There were acute and convalescent COVID-19 samples, and they came from the United States, Italy and Spain. Nucleic acid was either cDNA or gDNA, and it came from T cells, B-cell-depleted T cells, or PBMCs.

Original data processing: Estimates of nucleated cell counts were drawn from the amplification of reference gene primers. The assay was immunoSEQ multiplex PCR, and TCRdb's table has in-frame clones only and misses some. The V and J calls and clone size come from that table; D and trimming were worked out from the DNA. The sample carries 55,000 to 80,000 clones, about 86% recorded once. J lost 3 bases, V lost 5 bases, and 6 bases had no gene match. The CDR3 is 16 residues long. Germline assignment: CDR1 SEHNR and CDR2 FQNEAQ (reference sequence). This TCR derives from a man between 65 and 79 years old with acute or convalescent COVID-19. The sequenced sample consisted of peripheral blood. The V call is TRBV7-9, the J call TRBJ2-7; 14 nucleotides agree with TRBD2. CDR3 in DNA: TGTGCCAGCAGCCTTCCGGGACTAGCGGGGGACTACGAGCAGTACTTC. Protein: CASSLPGLAGDYEQYF.